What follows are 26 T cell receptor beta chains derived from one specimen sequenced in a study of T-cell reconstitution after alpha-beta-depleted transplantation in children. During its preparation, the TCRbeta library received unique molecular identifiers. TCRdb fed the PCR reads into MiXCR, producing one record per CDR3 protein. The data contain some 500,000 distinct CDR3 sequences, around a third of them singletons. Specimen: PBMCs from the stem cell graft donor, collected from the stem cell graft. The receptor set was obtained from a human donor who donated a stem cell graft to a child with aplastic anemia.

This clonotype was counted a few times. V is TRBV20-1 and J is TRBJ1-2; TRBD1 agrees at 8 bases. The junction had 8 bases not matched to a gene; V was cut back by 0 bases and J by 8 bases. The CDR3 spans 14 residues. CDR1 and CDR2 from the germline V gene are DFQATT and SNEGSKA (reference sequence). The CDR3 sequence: CSARDGQGAGGYTF. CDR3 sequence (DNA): TGCAGTGCTAGAGATGGGCAGGGGGCAGGGGGCTACACCTTC.

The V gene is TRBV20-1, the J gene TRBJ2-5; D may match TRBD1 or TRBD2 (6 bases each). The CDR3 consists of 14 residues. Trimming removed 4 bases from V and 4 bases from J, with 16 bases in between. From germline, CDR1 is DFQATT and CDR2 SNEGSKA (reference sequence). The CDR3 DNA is TGCAGTGCTACTCGGGGGCACCGACGAGAGACCCAGTACTTC. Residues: CSATRGHRRETQYF.

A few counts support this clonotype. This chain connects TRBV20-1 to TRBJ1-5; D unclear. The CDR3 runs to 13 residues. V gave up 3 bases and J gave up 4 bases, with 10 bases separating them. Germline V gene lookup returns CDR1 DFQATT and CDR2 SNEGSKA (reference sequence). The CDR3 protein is CSARSDTNQPQHF. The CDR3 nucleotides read TGCAGTGCTAGGTCAGACACTAATCAGCCCCAGCATTTT.

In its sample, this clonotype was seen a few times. DNA of the CDR3: TGCAGTGCTAGAGTCGGGGATCAGCCCCAGCATTTT. Translation: CSARVGDQPQHF. The chain recombines TRBV20-1 with TRBJ1-5, with D uncertain. From germline, CDR1 is DFQATT and CDR2 SNEGSKA (reference sequence). The CDR3 loop spans 12 amino acids. Trimming pared 1 base from V and 5 bases from J, leaving 6 bases between.

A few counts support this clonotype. DNA for the CDR3: TGTGCCAGCAGCTTACCCTCGCAGCGAAACACCGGGGAGCTGTTTTTT. Residues: CASSLPSQRNTGELFF. This chain uses TRBV7-2 with TRBJ2-2; D is ambiguous. V shed 2 bases and J shed 2 bases, with 12 bases lying between them. There are 16 residues in the CDR3. Germline V CDR1 and CDR2: SGHTA, FQGNSA.

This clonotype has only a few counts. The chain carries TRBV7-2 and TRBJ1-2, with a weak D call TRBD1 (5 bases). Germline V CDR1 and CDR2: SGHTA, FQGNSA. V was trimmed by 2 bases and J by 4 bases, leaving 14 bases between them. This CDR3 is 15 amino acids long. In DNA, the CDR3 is TGTGCCAGCAGCTTAATGGGGCCAGGGAGCTATGGCTACACCTTC. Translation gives CASSLMGPGSYGYTF. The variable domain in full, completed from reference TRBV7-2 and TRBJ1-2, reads GAGVSQSPSNKVTEKGKDVELRCDPISGHTALYWYRQSLGQGLEFLIYFQGNSAPDKSGLPSDRFSAERTGGSVSTLTIQRTQQEDSAVYLCASSLMGPGSYGYTFGSGTRLTVV.

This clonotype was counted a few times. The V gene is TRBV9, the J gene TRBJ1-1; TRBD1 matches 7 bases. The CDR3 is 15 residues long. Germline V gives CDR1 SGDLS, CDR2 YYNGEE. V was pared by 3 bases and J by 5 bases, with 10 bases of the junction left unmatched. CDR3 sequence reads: CASSGAKGAPTEAFF. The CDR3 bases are TGTGCCAGCAGCGGCGCGAAGGGGGCGCCAACTGAAGCTTTCTTT. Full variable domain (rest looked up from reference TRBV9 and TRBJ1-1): DSGVTQTPKHLITATGQRVTLRCSPRSGDLSVYWYQQSLDQGLQFLIQYYNGEERAKGNILERFSAQQFPDLHSELNLSSLELGDSALYFCASSGAKGAPTEAFFGQGTRLTVV.

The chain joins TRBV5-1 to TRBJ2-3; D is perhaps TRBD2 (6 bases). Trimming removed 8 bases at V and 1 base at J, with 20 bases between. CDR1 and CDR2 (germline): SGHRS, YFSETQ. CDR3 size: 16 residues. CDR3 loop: CASSPNWGVRTDTQYF. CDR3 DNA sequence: TGCGCCAGTTCGCCTAATTGGGGGGTGCGCACAGATACGCAGTATTTT.

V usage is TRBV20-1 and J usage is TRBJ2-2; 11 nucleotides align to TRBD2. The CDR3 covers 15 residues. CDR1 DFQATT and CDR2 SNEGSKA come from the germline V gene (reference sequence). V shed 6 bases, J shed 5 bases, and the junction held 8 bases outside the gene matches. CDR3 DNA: TGCAGTGCGAAACTAGCGGGAGTAGTAACCGGGGAGCTGTTTTTT. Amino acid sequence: CSAKLAGVVTGELFF.

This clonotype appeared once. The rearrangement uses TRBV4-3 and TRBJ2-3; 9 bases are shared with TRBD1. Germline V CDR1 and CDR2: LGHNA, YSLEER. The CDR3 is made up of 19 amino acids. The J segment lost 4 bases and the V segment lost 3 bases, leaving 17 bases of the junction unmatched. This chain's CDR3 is CASSHGGLGTGRIPDTQYF. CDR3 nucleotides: TGCGCCAGCAGCCACGGGGGCCTAGGGACAGGGAGGATCCCAGATACGCAGTATTTT.

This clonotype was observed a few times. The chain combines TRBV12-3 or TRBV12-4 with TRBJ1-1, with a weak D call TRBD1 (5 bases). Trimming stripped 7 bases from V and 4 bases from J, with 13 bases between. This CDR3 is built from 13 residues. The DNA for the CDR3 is TGTGCCAGCATCGCTACAGGAGGCACTGAAGCTTTCTTT. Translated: CASIATGGTEAFF.

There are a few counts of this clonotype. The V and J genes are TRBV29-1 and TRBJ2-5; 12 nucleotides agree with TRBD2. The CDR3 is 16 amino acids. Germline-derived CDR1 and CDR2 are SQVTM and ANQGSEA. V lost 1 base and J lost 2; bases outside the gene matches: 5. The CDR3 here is CSVEGTSGVLQETQYF. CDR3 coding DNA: TGCAGCGTTGAAGGGACTAGCGGGGTCTTACAAGAGACCCAGTACTTC.

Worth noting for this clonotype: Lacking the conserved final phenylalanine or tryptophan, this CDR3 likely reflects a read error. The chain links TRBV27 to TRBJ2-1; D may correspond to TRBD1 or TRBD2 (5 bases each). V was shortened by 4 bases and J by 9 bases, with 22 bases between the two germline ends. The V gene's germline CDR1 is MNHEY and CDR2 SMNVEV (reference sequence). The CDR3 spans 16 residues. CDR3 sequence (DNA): TGTGCCAGCAGTTCCCTACTCCCTGTCGGGGCTAGTGAGCAGTTCCTC. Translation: CASSSLLPVGASEQFL.

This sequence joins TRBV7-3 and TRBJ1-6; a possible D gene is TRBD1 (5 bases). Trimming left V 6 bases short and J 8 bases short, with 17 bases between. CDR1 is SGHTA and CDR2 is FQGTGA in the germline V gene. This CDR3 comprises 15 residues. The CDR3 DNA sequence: TGTGCCAGCAGTCAAGGATCCCCAGGGTATTCACCCCTCCACTTT. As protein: CASSQGSPGYSPLHF.

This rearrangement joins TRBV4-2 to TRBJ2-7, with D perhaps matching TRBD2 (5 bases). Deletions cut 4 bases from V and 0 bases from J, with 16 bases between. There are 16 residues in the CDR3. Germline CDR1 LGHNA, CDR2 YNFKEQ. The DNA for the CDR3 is TGTGCCAGCAGCCCCTCTGTGAGGGCCAGCTCCTACGAGCAGTACTTC. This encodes CASSPSVRASSYEQYF.

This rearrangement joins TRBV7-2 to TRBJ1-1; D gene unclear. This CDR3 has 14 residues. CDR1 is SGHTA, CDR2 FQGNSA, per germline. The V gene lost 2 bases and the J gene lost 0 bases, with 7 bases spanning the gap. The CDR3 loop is CASSLIGLNTEAFF. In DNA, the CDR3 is TGTGCCAGCAGCTTAATAGGACTGAACACTGAAGCTTTCTTT.

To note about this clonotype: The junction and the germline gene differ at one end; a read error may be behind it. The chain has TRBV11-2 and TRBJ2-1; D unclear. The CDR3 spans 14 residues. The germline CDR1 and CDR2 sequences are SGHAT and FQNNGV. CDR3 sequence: CASSLDWAYNEQFF. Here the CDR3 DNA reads TGTGCCAGCAGCCTAGACTGGGCCTACAATGAGCAGTTCTTC.

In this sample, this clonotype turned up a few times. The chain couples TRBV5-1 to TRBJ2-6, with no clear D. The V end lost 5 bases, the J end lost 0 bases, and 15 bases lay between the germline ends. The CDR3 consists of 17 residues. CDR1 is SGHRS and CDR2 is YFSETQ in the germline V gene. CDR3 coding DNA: TGCGCCAGCAGTAGAATTACACCGGACTCTGGGGCCAACGTCCTGACTTTC. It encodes CASSRITPDSGANVLTF.

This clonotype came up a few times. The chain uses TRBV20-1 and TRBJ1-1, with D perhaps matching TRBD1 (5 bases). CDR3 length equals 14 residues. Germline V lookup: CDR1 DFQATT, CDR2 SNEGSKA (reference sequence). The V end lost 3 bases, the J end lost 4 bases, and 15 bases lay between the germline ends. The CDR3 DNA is TGCAGTGCTAGGGACGGGGGAGTCGGCACTGAAGCTTTCTTT. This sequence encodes CSARDGGVGTEAFF.

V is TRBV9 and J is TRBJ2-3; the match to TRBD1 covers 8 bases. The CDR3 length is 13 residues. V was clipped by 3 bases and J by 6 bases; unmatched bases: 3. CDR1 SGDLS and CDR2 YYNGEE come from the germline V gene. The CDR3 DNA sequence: TGTGCCAGCAGCGGACAGGGGAGTGATACGCAGTATTTT. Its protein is CASSGQGSDTQYF.

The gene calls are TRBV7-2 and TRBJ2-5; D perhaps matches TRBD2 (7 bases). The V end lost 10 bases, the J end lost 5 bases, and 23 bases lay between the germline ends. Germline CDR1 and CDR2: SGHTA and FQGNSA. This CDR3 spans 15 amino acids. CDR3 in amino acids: CATNEGGRATETQYF. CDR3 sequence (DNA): TGTGCCACCAATGAGGGGGGGAGGGCCACTGAGACCCAGTACTTC.

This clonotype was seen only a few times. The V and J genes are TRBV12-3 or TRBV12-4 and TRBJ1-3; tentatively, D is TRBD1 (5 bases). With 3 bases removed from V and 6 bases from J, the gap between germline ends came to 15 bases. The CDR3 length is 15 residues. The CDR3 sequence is CASSFSGGLQNTIYF. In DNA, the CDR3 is TGTGCCAGCAGTTTTAGCGGGGGGTTGCAAAACACCATATATTTT.

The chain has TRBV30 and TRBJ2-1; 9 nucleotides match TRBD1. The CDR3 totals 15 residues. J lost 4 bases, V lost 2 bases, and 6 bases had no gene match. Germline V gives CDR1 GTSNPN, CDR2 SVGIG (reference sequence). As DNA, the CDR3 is TGTGCCTGGAGTATCATAGGACAGGGGTACAATGAGCAGTTCTTC. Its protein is CAWSIIGQGYNEQFF.

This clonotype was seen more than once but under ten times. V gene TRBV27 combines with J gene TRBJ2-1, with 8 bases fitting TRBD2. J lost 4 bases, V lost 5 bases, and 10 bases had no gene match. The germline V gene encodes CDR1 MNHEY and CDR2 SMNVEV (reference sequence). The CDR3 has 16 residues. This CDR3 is CASSGQAGGSYNEQFF. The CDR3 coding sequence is TGTGCCAGCAGTGGGCAGGCGGGAGGTTCATACAATGAGCAGTTCTTC.

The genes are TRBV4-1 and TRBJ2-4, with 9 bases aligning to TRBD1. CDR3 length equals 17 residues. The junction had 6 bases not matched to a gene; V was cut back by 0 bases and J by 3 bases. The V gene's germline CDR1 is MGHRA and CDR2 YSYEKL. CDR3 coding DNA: TGCGCCAGCAGCCAAGAGGTGCAGACAGGGGGCAAAAACATTCAGTACTTC. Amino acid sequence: CASSQEVQTGGKNIQYF.

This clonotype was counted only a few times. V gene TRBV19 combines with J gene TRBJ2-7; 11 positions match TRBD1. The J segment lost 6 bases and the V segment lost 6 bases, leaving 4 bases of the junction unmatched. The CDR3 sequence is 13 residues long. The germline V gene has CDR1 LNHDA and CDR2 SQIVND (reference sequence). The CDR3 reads CASSRDRGSEQYF. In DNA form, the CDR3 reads TGTGCCAGTAGCCGGGACAGGGGGTCCGAGCAGTACTTC.